This T cell receptor beta chain originates from a study of shared clonotypes between healthy human individuals (dated by TCRdb to 2020 to 2022). For the wider study: The cohort included a few men and two women between 18 and 49 years of age. Per donor, three plates each were used for CD4 naive and CD4 memory, two for CD8 naive, and one for CD8 memory. To estimate repertoire size and how much clonotype sharing occurs between individuals, the study deeply sequenced the blood TCR repertoires of about five healthy adults. Libraries were prepared and TCR repertoires were sequenced by different laboratories using diverse techniques, in order to increase sequencing depth and limit assay-specific biases. Leukapheresis yielded between about 0.9 and 8.9 billion PBMCs per donor.

Using the deep immunoSEQ assay, multiplex PCR amplified TCR CDR3 regions from genomic DNA. Extracted genomic DNA from each cell subset was spread evenly across all wells of several immunoSEQ 96-well plates, with each plate serving as a replicate. Each replicate PCR for sorted subsets received around 0.2 ug genomic DNA, equal to roughly 29,000 T cell genomes. The purified libraries were quantified using a Qubit 3.0 fluorometer, sized with a Bioanalyzer 2100, and then quantified again using the KAPA Library Quantification kit. Each immunoSEQ 96-well plate was sequenced on its own single-read 150-cycle Illumina NextSeq 550 flow cell. Regarding the original processing steps: The immunoSEQ output contained only junctional sequences without quality scores, so filtering could not match that applied to full-length reads. To assign V/J genes and CDR3, sequences were annotated using PyIR, a Python wrapper for IgBLAST v1.9, with IMGT germline references. Any read was removed if the V/J assignment was weak (E-value above 1e-6), the CDR3 was missing, or the read contained stop codons, out-of-frame junctions, or ambiguous translated residues. V3J clonotypes were defined as sequences sharing the same inferred V gene, J gene, and CDR3 amino acid sequence. The percentage overlap between two repertoires was calculated by dividing the number of shared unique clonotypes by the size of the smaller repertoire. Three approaches were used to assess repertoire richness: RTK rarefaction, the Chao1 estimator, and Recon v2.1 estimates of unobserved clonotypes. Generation probabilities for all TCRbeta clonotypes obtained by the gDNA method from a few donors were computed using OLGA. Entries here come from immuneACCESS through TCRdb and include only in-frame sequences with V and J called. Some clones fail to appear in such tables; in the studies checked, an unresolved V gene covers under half of the shortfall, and the cause of the remainder is unknown. From that table come the V and J calls and clone size; the DNA was used to work out D and trimming. The sample table holds just over 2,000,000 clones, of which about 95% were seen once. Roughly 1% of the sample goes to the ten largest clones.

Details on this clone: The antigen it recognizes is unknown. The sample holds no much larger clone one base away, and base qualities are not on file.

Overall study outcomes, separate from this receptor: Clonotypes shared by all four sorted-subset donors showed higher generation probabilities than non-shared clonotypes. Pairwise subsampling led to the expectation that sequencing depth would affect the degree of clonotype sharing among donors. Across a handful of donors, roughly 5% of naive CD4, approximately 3.5% of naive CD8, around 2.1% of memory CD4, and around 0.4% of memory CD8 clonotypes were shared. Naive subsets generally had larger estimated clonotype richness than memory subsets did. Even with the large sequencing depth, rarefaction of the sorted-subset datasets indicated that sequencing was incomplete. Because the study included a small number of donors, the genetic and exposure-history diversity represented was limited. Sampling was restricted to blood, and TCR repertoires in tissues likely differ from the TCR repertoires found in blood.

The germline V gene specifies MGHRA as CDR1 and YSYEKL as CDR2. A distance of 10 bases separates the germline ends of V and J, which lose 1 base and 3 bases respectively. Including the terminal cysteine and phenylalanine, the CDR3 comprises 14 residues. Kept here is only the CDR3 DNA, which spans 42 bases and is read in frame from base 1. CD8 naive samples consisted of CD45RO-negative cells that were positively selected for CCR7, yielding a CD45RA+CCR7+ population without TemRA cells. The donors were healthy, HIV-negative adults who had no recently reported acute infections or vaccinations. Every donor was a Caucasian adult living in Nashville, Tennessee, USA. Blood was collected by leukapheresis, and PBMCs were isolated by Ficoll-Histopaque density gradient centrifugation and then cryopreserved in liquid nitrogen vapor phase. Analytical flow cytometry was used to check the purity and quantity of every magnetically sorted T cell population. Each sorted fraction had its genomic DNA isolated and then quantified by UV absorbance on a Nanodrop 2000c.

The chain was built from TRBV4-1 and TRBJ2-7; the D gene assignment is ambiguous. Sequenced: naive CD8+ T cells sorted from blood. The sample's cell subset or site label, decoded: CD45RA+CCR7+. The receptor was isolated from a young man in good health. For the CDR3, the sequence is CASSQVYQHYEQYF. The base sequence is TGCGCCAGCAGCCAAGTGTACCAGCACTACGAGCAGTACTTC.